This is a list of T cell receptor beta chains from one sample in a study of blood T cell repertoires in COVID-19. Repertoires were generated with immunoSEQ multiplex PCR, while TCRdb's copy carries only in-frame clones and drops some. The sample has around 220,000 clones; 85% to 90% are singletons. The sequenced sample consisted of peripheral blood. The receptors derive from a middle-aged man with acute or convalescent COVID-19. CDR3s leave out the opening cysteine and the closing phenylalanine or tryptophan. D genes are given only for firm matches. Rows give clone size only sometimes, using once, few, many, or a class for an expanded clone.

V,D,J,size,length,CDR3
TRBV28,-,TRBJ1-2,-,11,ASSFRQVYGYT
TRBV27,-,TRBJ1-6,-,12,ASSLTAGNSPLH
TRBV3-1/TRBV3-2,-,TRBJ1-3,-,14,ASSQLPGGSGNTIY
TRBV6-5,TRBD1,TRBJ1-1,-,13,ASSTTGGMNTEAF
TRBV30,TRBD1,TRBJ1-2,-,11,AWSRDRGYGYT
TRBV5-4,-,TRBJ2-5,-,13,ASSLSGQPTETQY
TRBV4-1,TRBD1,TRBJ1-6,-,13,ASSQEGQVHSPLH
TRBV6-1,-,TRBJ1-1,few,14,ASSASRSVMNTEAF
TRBV6-6,-,TRBJ1-6,-,12,ASSFERGNSPLH
TRBV7-8,-,TRBJ1-1,once,13,ASSPQGLGNTEAF
TRBV3-1/TRBV3-2,-,TRBJ1-5,few,14,ASSQGLGRSNQPQH
TRBV19,TRBD1,TRBJ2-5,-,12,ASSAGTGGETQY
TRBV6-5,-,TRBJ1-2,-,13,ASSYSRADLYGYT
TRBV2,-,TRBJ1-1,once,12,ASRNRAPVAEAF
TRBV6-6,-,TRBJ1-2,once,11,ASSTGGGLGYT
TRBV18,-,TRBJ1-1,-,11,ASSLQANTEAF
TRBV3-1/TRBV3-2,TRBD1,TRBJ1-2,-,12,ASSQDPDRAGYT
TRBV2,-,TRBJ1-5,-,13,ASRTQGYSNQPQH
TRBV3-1/TRBV3-2,-,TRBJ1-3,-,13,ASSQEEHAGNTIY
TRBV19,TRBD1,TRBJ1-2,-,12,ASSFSGTVYGYT
TRBV6-5,-,TRBJ1-2,-,12,ASSSPQGTYGYT
TRBV6-5,TRBD1,TRBJ2-7,-,12,ASSQHRGPDEQY
TRBV3-1/TRBV3-2,-,TRBJ1-6,-,11,ASSFRSSSPLH
TRBV13,TRBD1,TRBJ1-2,-,12,ASSLLGQGWGYT
TRBV7-2,-,TRBJ2-1,-,14,ASSYTGGAYYNEQF
TRBV4-1,TRBD1,TRBJ1-2,-,13,ASSQAGTEYYGYT
TRBV5-4,TRBD1,TRBJ2-1,-,12,ASSFRGPYNEQF
TRBV3-1/TRBV3-2,-,TRBJ2-5,-,11,ASSHHTEETQY
TRBV2,-,TRBJ1-2,once,12,ASSADTPPYGYT
TRBV6-5,TRBD2,TRBJ2-2,-,13,ASNYRGVGTGELF
TRBV5-1,-,TRBJ1-6,-,13,ASSLDPGNNSPLH
TRBV6-6,TRBD1,TRBJ1-4,-,13,ASSYSDRVGEKLF
TRBV5-6,-,TRBJ1-5,once,13,ASSRAGENNQPQH
TRBV29-1,-,TRBJ1-3,-,13,SVDDRTRSGNTIY
TRBV6-6,TRBD1,TRBJ1-5,once,12,ASSPLQGRQPQH
TRBV19,TRBD1,TRBJ1-2,-,14,ASSTNSPTGVYGYT
TRBV7-9,-,TRBJ1-2,-,10,ASSLAEYGYT
TRBV14,TRBD1,TRBJ2-1,-,14,ASSHLKTGEYNEQF
TRBV5-4,-,TRBJ2-6,-,14,ASSLGHLSGANVLT
TRBV6-2/TRBV6-3,-,TRBJ1-2,-,12,ASSFQGTNYGYT
TRBV3-1/TRBV3-2,-,TRBJ1-1,few,13,ASSQRAAGDTEAF
TRBV2,-,TRBJ1-3,-,14,ASSENLGPTGNTIY
TRBV4-1,-,TRBJ2-1,-,15,ASSQREGPHSYNEQF
TRBV5-1,-,TRBJ1-6,-,12,ASSKDRENSPLH
TRBV7-2,-,TRBJ1-5,-,14,ASSLSSGILHQPQH
TRBV7-8,TRBD1,TRBJ1-2,few,12,ASSQTGSDYGYT
TRBV6-5,TRBD1,TRBJ1-2,-,12,ASRGTVNNYGYT
TRBV5-4,-,TRBJ1-4,-,13,ASSSHREINEKLF
TRBV19,-,TRBJ2-2,-,12,ASSIAAITGELF
TRBV4-1,-,TRBJ1-2,-,10,ASRDTNYGYT
TRBV25-1,-,TRBJ1-2,-,11,ASSGEIGYGYT
TRBV15,-,TRBJ1-4,-,11,ATTTGRNEKLF
TRBV7-2,-,TRBJ2-1,-,14,ASSLEWRGAYNEQF
TRBV18,TRBD1,TRBJ1-2,-,14,ASSPTGQGGVYGYT
TRBV7-9,-,TRBJ1-1,-,13,ASSLLLTRSTGAF
TRBV4-1,TRBD1,TRBJ1-2,-,13,ASSHRTGGNYGYT
TRBV12-3/TRBV12-4,-,TRBJ1-6,-,10,ASSSYSTALH
TRBV19,-,TRBJ2-1,-,11,ASSPDHNNEQF
TRBV5-6,TRBD2,TRBJ2-3,once,12,ASSFRTSADTQY
TRBV12-3/TRBV12-4,TRBD1,TRBJ2-5,-,11,ASSRTGSVTQY